A single TCR beta chain is shown here with its context. Its target is unknown. Cells designated naive CD8 were CD45RO-negative and were positively selected for CCR7, with terminally differentiated effector memory CD45RA+ cells excluded. This CDR3 contains 14 residues. V was pared by 4 bases and J by 8 bases, with 15 bases between. The V gene's germline CDR1 is SEHNR and CDR2 FQNEAQ (reference sequence). This entry is derived from a study of shared clonotypes between healthy human individuals. The wider study: Serving as donors were a couple of women and three men, whose ages spanned 18 to 49. Findings and caveats of the study: Depth of sequencing was expected to influence donor clonotype sharing. Large depth notwithstanding, sorted-subset sequencing proved incomplete by rarefaction. Clonotypes which were not shared had lower generation probabilities than clonotypes that all four donors shared.

Assay: immunoSEQ multiplex PCR; the TCRdb copy retains only in-frame clones and omits some. The table lists approximately 2,200,000 clones, approximately 94% of them singletons, with around 1.7% in the top ten. V is TRBV7-9 and J is TRBJ2-1; D might be TRBD1 (5 bases). The sequence derives from a man younger than 35 in good health. Some clones in this sample may be carry-over from other donors' samples. What was sequenced was naive CD8+ T cells from PBMCs. The CDR3 is CASSWGRVSHEQFF. CDR3 nucleotides: TGTGCCAGCAGCTGGGGCAGGGTCTCTCATGAGCAGTTCTTC.